Each of the 31 T cell receptor beta chains below was sequenced from the same sample in a study of blood T cell repertoires in COVID-19. TCRdb's copy holds only in-frame clones and misses some; the assay was immunoSEQ multiplex PCR. The sample has about 210,000 clones, more than 70% seen once; the top ten hold approximately 4.3%. The sequenced sample was PBMCs or T cells enriched from blood (not recorded which). The receptors were gathered from a man aged 25 to 40 with acute COVID-19.

This chain uses TRBV29-1 with TRBJ2-5, with 9 bases identical to TRBD1. Per germline, CDR1 SQVTM and CDR2 ANQGSEA. The CDR3 has 14 residues. V trimming: 4 bases; J trimming: 5 bases; junction bases outside the gene matches: 8. The CDR3: CSVATGTGWETQYF. CDR3 sequence (DNA): TGCAGCGTTGCTACCGGGACAGGGTGGGAGACCCAGTACTTC.

The J gene is TRBJ2-1, the V gene TRBV5-6; 9 bases align to TRBD2. This CDR3 is 15 amino acids long. Germline V lookup: CDR1 SGHDT, CDR2 YYEEEE. Trimming took 0 bases from V and 9 from J; bases not matched to a gene: 7. The CDR3 DNA follows: TGTGCCAGCAGCTTGGTATGGCTAGCGGGGATTGAGCAGTTCTTC. Translated: CASSLVWLAGIEQFF.

This rearrangement joins TRBV12-3 or TRBV12-4 to TRBJ1-1; 8 nucleotides line up with TRBD1. After removal of 4 bases from V and 8 bases from J, the junction contained 3 bases not matched to a gene. This CDR3 comprises 12 residues. CDR3 nucleotides: TGTGCCAGCAGTTGGGGACAGGCCGAAGCTTTCTTT. Its protein product is CASSWGQAEAFF.

This chain links TRBV5-1 with TRBJ2-1, with 7 positions matching TRBD1. This CDR3 is built from 15 residues. The germline CDR1 and CDR2 sequences are SGHRS and YFSETQ. The V gene end was trimmed by 4 bases and the J gene end by 7 bases; junction bases not matched to a gene: 11. The CDR3 spells CASSPIGGPLNEQFF. The CDR3 bases are TGCGCCAGCAGCCCCATAGGGGGCCCGTTGAATGAGCAGTTCTTC.

This rearrangement joins TRBV19 to TRBJ2-1; 7 nucleotides agree with TRBD1. With V trimmed by 3 bases and J by 9 bases, 11 bases remained unmatched. This CDR3 comprises 15 residues. Germline lookup yields CDR1 LNHDA and CDR2 SQIVND (reference sequence). CDR3 sequence reads: CASSISTGWSGEQFF. DNA for the CDR3: TGTGCCAGTAGTATTTCGACAGGGTGGTCGGGTGAGCAGTTCTTC.

The gene calls are TRBV6-5 and TRBJ2-7, with D possibly matching TRBD1 (6 bases). The CDR3 is 16 amino acids. The germline V gene has CDR1 MNHEY and CDR2 SVGAGI. V lost 0 bases, J lost 0 bases, and 12 bases lay in between. In DNA form, the CDR3 reads TGTGCCAGCAGTTACTCGGGACATCCGATCTCCTACGAGCAGTACTTC. It yields the protein CASSYSGHPISYEQYF.

The rearrangement joins TRBV6-5 to TRBJ1-3, with 9 bases identical to TRBD1. V shed 5 bases, J shed 1 base, and the junction held 3 bases outside the gene matches. Germline loops: CDR1 MNHEY, CDR2 SVGAGI. The CDR3 covers 15 residues. For the CDR3, the DNA is TGTGCCAGCAGTCTACAGGGGGCATCTGGAAACACCATATATTTT. It yields the protein CASSLQGASGNTIYF.

J is TRBJ2-2 and V is TRBV9, with D perhaps TRBD2 (6 bases). The germline CDR1 and CDR2 sequences are SGDLS and YYNGEE. The V gene lost 0 bases and the J gene lost 6 bases, with 15 bases spanning the gap. This CDR3 is 16 amino acids long. The CDR3 DNA reads TGTGCCAGCAGCGTAGCCTGGAGCGGAGGGGCCGGGGAGCTGTTTTTT. It codes for CASSVAWSGGAGELFF.

V gene TRBV19 combines with J gene TRBJ1-4; TRBD1 aligns across 8 bases. Germline V lookup: CDR1 LNHDA, CDR2 SQIVND (reference sequence). The J segment lost 6 bases and the V segment lost 8 bases, leaving 11 bases of the junction unmatched. The CDR3 totals 15 residues. In DNA form, the CDR3 reads TGTGCCAGTGGCAGGGGGCTCTACACGGATGAAAAACTGTTTTTT. Translation gives CASGRGLYTDEKLFF. The full variable domain, rest sourced from reference TRBV19 and TRBJ1-4, is DGGITQSPKYLFRKEGQNVTLSCEQNLNHDAMYWYRQDPGQGLRLIYYSQIVNDFQKGDIAEGYSVSREKKESFPLTVTSAQKNPTAFYLCASGRGLYTDEKLFFGSGTQLSVL.

This chain connects TRBV5-6 to TRBJ1-2; no definite D call. The CDR3 extends over 14 amino acids. CDR1 SGHDT and CDR2 YYEEEE come from the germline V gene. V lost 1 base and J 3 bases, leaving 10 bases between the germline ends. As DNA, the CDR3 is TGTGCCAGCAGCTTGTATACTGAGCACTATGGCTACACCTTC. It translates to CASSLYTEHYGYTF.

This chain connects TRBV24-1 to TRBJ1-2, with 7 bases fitting TRBD1. The trim removed 4 bases at V and 6 bases at J, leaving 7 bases unmatched. The CDR3 contains 14 residues. The germline CDR1 and CDR2 sequences are KGHDR and SFDVKD. CDR3: CATSEEDRPNGYTF. CDR3 nucleotide sequence: TGTGCCACCAGTGAGGAGGACAGGCCCAATGGCTACACCTTC.

This chain uses TRBV6-4 with TRBJ2-2; no clear D gene. The V end lost 5 bases, the J end lost 4 bases, and 11 bases lay between the germline ends. Germline CDR1 and CDR2: MRHNA and SNTAGT. This CDR3 has 14 amino acids. CDR3 loop: CASSPEHLTGELFF. As DNA, the CDR3 is TGTGCCAGCAGTCCTGAGCACCTCACCGGGGAGCTGTTTTTT.

The CDR3 loop reads CASRTRGGTEAFF. The CDR3 bases are TGTGCCAGTAGGACGAGGGGGGGCACTGAAGCTTTCTTT. J is TRBJ1-1 and V is TRBV19, with a tentative D call TRBD1 (6 bases). This CDR3 comprises 13 residues. With 6 bases removed from V and 4 bases from J, the gap between germline ends came to 12 bases. In germline, CDR1 is LNHDA, CDR2 SQIVND (reference sequence).

J is TRBJ1-3 and V is TRBV12-3 or TRBV12-4; a possible D gene is TRBD1 (5 bases). This CDR3 has 13 amino acids. Trimming took off 6 bases at V and 11 bases at J, with 17 bases between the two ends. The CDR3 sequence: CASSARAGTAIYF. Here the CDR3 DNA reads TGTGCCAGCAGCGCTCGAGCAGGGACTGCCATATATTTT.

This clone is a singleton in its sample. The chain uses TRBV7-3 and TRBJ2-2; tentative D call: TRBD2 (6 bases). Trimming took off 4 bases at V and 8 bases at J, with 11 bases between the two ends. This CDR3 contains 13 residues. Germline CDR1 reads SGHTA; CDR2 reads FQGTGA. The CDR3 sequence: CASSYLAQGELFF. The CDR3 DNA follows: TGTGCCAGCAGCTACCTAGCGCAGGGGGAGCTGTTTTTT.

This chain uses TRBV10-1 with TRBJ2-1; TRBD1 matches 10 bases. V gave up 4 bases and J gave up 7 bases; unmatched junction bases: 7. The germline V gene has CDR1 WNHNN and CDR2 SYGVQD (reference sequence). CDR3 length: 15 residues. The DNA of the CDR3 is TGCGCCAGCAGTGGTCGGGACAGGGGATTAAATGAGCAGTTCTTC. It is translated as CASSGRDRGLNEQFF.

The CDR3 loop reads CASSTGQGSLDTQYF. Here the CDR3 DNA reads TGTGCCAGCAGCACGGGACAGGGGTCCCTGGATACGCAGTATTTT. The chain uses TRBV11-2 and TRBJ2-3; 10 bases are a match to TRBD1. Germline values: CDR1 SGHAT, CDR2 FQNNGV. The V segment lost 5 bases and the J segment 6 bases; nucleotides outside the gene matches: 8. The CDR3 is 15 residues long.

The V gene is TRBV11-3, the J gene TRBJ1-1; D remains unclear. The CDR3 has 13 amino acids. Germline CDR1 reads SGHNT; CDR2 reads YENEEA. Trimming left V 5 bases short and J 1 base short, with 8 bases between. The CDR3 coding sequence is TGTGCCAGCAGCGGATCAGGGAACACTGAAGCTTTCTTT. Translation gives CASSGSGNTEAFF.

The chain is built from TRBV11-2 and TRBJ1-1; 10 bases line up with TRBD1. Trimming cost V 5 bases and J 1 base; bases outside gene matches: 4. This CDR3 contains 15 residues. Germline CDR1 is SGHAT and CDR2 is FQNNGV. The CDR3 is CASSVRQGANTEAFF. For the CDR3, the DNA is TGTGCCAGCAGCGTCAGACAGGGGGCGAACACTGAAGCTTTCTTT.

This clone was observed a few times. This chain uses TRBV21-1 with TRBJ1-1. TRBV21-1 is classified as a pseudogene. The CDR3 spans 12 residues. CDR3 loop: CASLGRNTEAFF. The CDR3 DNA is TGTGCCAGCCTGGGGAGGAACACTGAAGCTTTCTTT.

This sequence joins TRBV2 and TRBJ1-2; D is unclear. The CDR3 length is 11 residues. Germline V gene lookup returns CDR1 SNHLY and CDR2 FYNNEI. The V end was cut by 5 bases, the J end by 7 bases, with 8 bases between. In nucleotides, the CDR3 is TGTGCCAGCAGTCCTGCCGGTGGCTACACCTTC. It is translated as CASSPAGGYTF. Full variable domain (missing parts from reference TRBV2 and TRBJ1-2): EPEVTQTPSHQVTQMGQEVILRCVPISNHLYFYWYRQILGQKVEFLVSFYNNEISEKSEIFDDQFSVERPDGSNFTLKIRSTKLEDSAMYFCASSPAGGYTFGSGTRLTVV.

V and J are TRBV2 and TRBJ2-5, with 14 bases identical to TRBD2. Germline V gene lookup returns CDR1 SNHLY and CDR2 FYNNEI. The CDR3 spans 15 residues. J was trimmed by 5 bases and V by 7 bases; bases with no gene match: 6. The CDR3 nucleotides are TGTGCCAGCAACGGACTAGCGGGAGGTCGCGAGACCCAGTACTTC. It encodes CASNGLAGGRETQYF. Together with reference TRBV2 and TRBJ2-5, the CDR3 gives the full variable domain: EPEVTQTPSHQVTQMGQEVILRCVPISNHLYFYWYRQILGQKVEFLVSFYNNEISEKSEIFDDQFSVERPDGSNFTLKIRSTKLEDSAMYFCASNGLAGGRETQYFGPGTRLLVL.

The chain carries TRBV19 and TRBJ2-4; a weak D match, TRBD2 (5 bases). The length of the CDR3 is 15 residues. Trimming left V 5 bases short and J 2 bases short, with 13 bases between. Germline V lookup: CDR1 LNHDA, CDR2 SQIVND (reference sequence). The DNA for the CDR3 is TGTGCCAGTAGTCTCGGAGGCGGGTCCAAAAACATTCAGTACTTC. It is translated as CASSLGGGSKNIQYF.

This clone was picked up one time. The V gene is TRBV28, the J gene TRBJ1-4; possibly TRBD1 for D (5 bases). CDR3 length equals 11 residues. V was cut by 7 bases and J by 8 bases, with 8 bases left in between. Germline lookup yields CDR1 MDHEN and CDR2 SYDVKM. CDR3 DNA: TGTGCCAGCACAGGGAAAGAAAAACTGTTTTTT. Translating gives CASTGKEKLFF.

The genes are TRBV6-1 and TRBJ2-1, with 7 bases fitting TRBD1. Germline lookup yields CDR1 MNHNS and CDR2 SASEGT. V trimming: 6 bases; J trimming: 4 bases; junction bases outside the gene matches: 0. The CDR3 totals 12 residues. The CDR3 spells CASRQGYNEQFF. For the CDR3, the DNA is TGTGCCAGCAGACAGGGGTACAATGAGCAGTTCTTC.

In its sample, this clone was seen a few times. The gene calls are TRBV5-3 and TRBJ1-1, with 7 positions matching TRBD1. TRBV5-3 is classed as an ORF, of uncertain function. The CDR3 is 14 amino acids. J was trimmed by 1 base and V by 4 bases; bases with no gene match: 4. The CDR3 loop is CARSDGTANTEAFF. In nucleotides, the CDR3 is TGTGCCAGAAGCGATGGGACAGCGAACACTGAAGCTTTCTTT.

The V and J genes are TRBV5-4 and TRBJ2-2; 9 bases are a match to TRBD1. Germline V lookup: CDR1 SGHNT, CDR2 YYREEE (reference sequence). Trimming took 3 bases from V and 4 from J; bases not matched to a gene: 7. CDR3 length: 16 residues. The CDR3 DNA sequence: TGTGCCAGCAGCTCCCGCGGGACAGGGACCACCGGGGAGCTGTTTTTT. Amino acids: CASSSRGTGTTGELFF.

This clone was observed a single time. The V call is TRBV7-9, the J call TRBJ2-4; D may be TRBD1 (6 bases). Germline V lookup: CDR1 SEHNR, CDR2 FQNEAQ (reference sequence). This CDR3 is 16 amino acids long. The V end was cut by 5 bases, the J end by 1 base, with 15 bases between. The CDR3 here is CASSPTPTGAKNIQYF. The CDR3 nucleotides read TGTGCCAGCAGCCCCACCCCAACAGGGGCCAAAAACATTCAGTACTTC.

V usage is TRBV19 and J usage is TRBJ1-1; 9 nucleotides line up with TRBD1. Germline V CDR1 and CDR2: LNHDA, SQIVND (reference sequence). The CDR3 extends over 15 amino acids. The V segment lost 7 bases and the J segment 4 bases; nucleotides outside the gene matches: 10. The CDR3 is CASTSPGQGSTEAFF. Here the CDR3 DNA reads TGTGCCAGTACCTCCCCGGGACAGGGTTCCACTGAAGCTTTCTTT.

This chain joins TRBV2 and TRBJ1-6; TRBD1 aligns across 8 bases. J was trimmed by 7 bases and V by 10 bases; bases with no gene match: 9. From germline, CDR1 is SNHLY and CDR2 FYNNEI. CDR3 size: 14 residues. For the CDR3, the DNA is TGTGCCACCAAGGACAGGGCTGCGAATTCACCCCTCCACTTT. Protein sequence: CATKDRAANSPLHF.

The V and J genes are TRBV30 and TRBJ2-5; no clear D gene. This CDR3 contains 11 residues. CDR1 GTSNPN and CDR2 SVGIG come from the germline V gene (reference sequence). V lost 1 base to trimming and J lost 6 bases, with 6 bases between them. The CDR3 sequence is CAWSGAKTQYF. The CDR3 coding sequence is TGTGCCTGGAGTGGGGCGAAGACCCAGTACTTC.